Below, one T cell receptor beta chain is given with its context. Its antigen is currently unknown. PCR involved 60 Vbeta and 13 Jbeta primers. Profiled with immunoSEQ multiplex PCR; TCRdb holds only in-frame clones, not every one. The repertoire includes about 130,000 clones, about 80% of them detected once, and 1% sits in the top ten. V lost 0 bases to trimming and J lost 7 bases, with 20 bases between them. Looked up from germline, CDR1 is SQVTM and CDR2 is ANQGSEA. This CDR3 region has 16 residues. This specimen comes from a study of cytomegalovirus exposure and HLA in healthy donors. Study overall: The Caucasian-associated ancestry cluster held roughly 81% of 398 genotyped donors.

The donors gave bone marrow, and they were healthy. Although they were nominally healthy when sampled, donors likely had unrecorded immune exposures. Study-wide results and limits: Most observed TCR sequences were rare, whereas some public TCRs were detected in many donors.

The clonotype originates from a man aged 40-50 years in good health and CMV-seronegative. V and J are TRBV29-1 and TRBJ2-3; D may be TRBD1 (5 bases). Sequencing used PBMCs. The CDR3 DNA reads as TGCAGCGTTGAAGATCAGGGCAGGGCTTTTGAAAATACGCAGTATTTT. Encoded protein: CSVEDQGRAFENTQYF.